One and the same sample provided the 28 T cell receptor beta chains below, sequenced in a study of identical twins (dated by TCRdb to 2016 to 2017). Library preparation used 5' RACE. TCRdb shows the sequencer as Illumina HiSeq 2000. TCRdb took the public reads, trimmed them with fastp at Q25, ran MiXCR for clone calling and kept in-frame beta chains. For every CDR3 protein sequence, its rows merge into one entry that carries the most common genes and DNA. Across this sample there are about 790,000 distinct CDR3 sequences, with 15% to 20% seen only once. Less than 15% of the sample rests with the top ten. These data also featured in a second study, about T cells expressing NK-cell markers.

Sample: PBMCs. The receptors were gathered from a woman aged 18-29 years in good health.

The genes are TRBV7-9 and TRBJ2-7; 9 bases align to TRBD2. Germline values: CDR1 SEHNR, CDR2 FQNEAQ (reference sequence). CDR3 size: 14 residues. J was trimmed by 5 bases and V by 6 bases; bases with no gene match: 8. CDR3 in amino acids: CASSAEREVHEQYF. The DNA for the CDR3 is TGTGCCAGCAGTGCAGAGCGGGAGGTCCACGAGCAGTACTTC. The variable domain in full, completed from reference TRBV7-9 and TRBJ2-7, reads DTGVSQNPRHKITKRGQNVTFRCDPISEHNRLYWYRQTLGQGPEFLTYFQNEAQLEKSRLLSDRFSAERPKGSFSTLEIQRTEQGDSAMYLCASSAEREVHEQYFGPGTRLTVT.

This clonotype was picked up a small number of times. The chain uses TRBV5-6 and TRBJ2-5; D is possibly TRBD2 (5 bases). Germline V lookup: CDR1 SGHDT, CDR2 YYEEEE. Between the trimmed V and J ends, which lost 4 bases and 5 bases, there was a span of 12 bases. The CDR3 has 13 residues. Here the CDR3 reads CASSLSGDETQYF. As DNA, the CDR3 is TGTGCCAGCAGCCTCAGCGGAGACGAGACCCAGTACTTC.

This clonotype turned up a few times. The J gene is TRBJ2-1, the V gene TRBV18; D may be TRBD2 (6 bases). Trimming took off 6 bases at V and 5 bases at J, with 17 bases between the two ends. This CDR3 contains 15 residues. CDR1 is KGHSH, CDR2 LQKENI, per germline. This chain's CDR3 is CASSGAVGGDNEQFF. The CDR3 bases are TGTGCCAGCTCCGGTGCTGTCGGCGGGGACAATGAGCAGTTCTTC.

This chain joins TRBV14 and TRBJ2-5, with 12 bases lining up with TRBD2. Germline lookup yields CDR1 SGHDN and CDR2 FVKESK. Germline trimming cut 4 bases from V and 6 bases from J; bases unmatched to any gene: 6. The CDR3 contains 15 residues. The CDR3 here is CASSPLAGGPKTQYF. Written as DNA, the CDR3 is TGTGCCAGCAGCCCCCTAGCGGGAGGGCCGAAGACCCAGTACTTC.

CDR3 loop: CAALDSGTQYF. The CDR3 bases are TGTGCCGCCCTGGACTCCGGTACGCAGTATTTT. The chain is built from TRBV6-2 or TRBV6-3 and TRBJ2-3; TRBD2 might be the D (5 bases). The CDR3 has 11 amino acids. Trimming removed 11 bases at V and 8 bases at J, with 14 bases between. Germline-derived CDR1 and CDR2 are MNHEY and SVGEGT.

The V and J genes are TRBV6-5 and TRBJ2-7, with TRBD2 identical over 8 bases. Looked up from germline, CDR1 is MNHEY and CDR2 is SVGAGI. CDR3 length: 16 residues. V trimming: 1 base; J trimming: 5 bases; junction bases outside the gene matches: 10. This CDR3 is CASSYYPAGEKNEQYF. The CDR3 nucleotides read TGTGCCAGCAGTTACTACCCAGCGGGGGAGAAAAACGAGCAGTACTTC.

The chain is built from TRBV5-1 and TRBJ2-1; 12 bases are a match to TRBD2. This CDR3 contains 13 residues. The ends lost 8 bases at V and 8 bases at J; junction bases unmatched: 5. Germline V gene lookup returns CDR1 SGHRS and CDR2 YFSETQ. The CDR3: CASRTSGAYEQFF. DNA of the CDR3: TGCGCCAGTCGGACTAGCGGGGCCTATGAGCAGTTCTTC.

Note on this clonotype: At one end the junction does not follow the germline gene, possibly because of a read error. The chain combines TRBV20-1 with TRBJ2-1, with TRBD2 identical over 7 bases. The CDR3 spans 14 residues. The germline V gene has CDR1 DFQATT and CDR2 SNEGSKA (reference sequence). DNA for the CDR3: TGCAGTGCCTCGCGAGCGGGACCCTACAATGAGCAGTTGTTC. As protein: CSASRAGPYNEQLF.

CDR3 sequence (DNA): TGTGCCAGCAGCTTATTGAGGGCAGGACCAGCCAAAAACATTCAGTACTTC. It yields the protein CASSLLRAGPAKNIQYF. The chain couples TRBV7-2 to TRBJ2-4; perhaps TRBD2 as D (5 bases). The CDR3 has 17 residues. Per germline, CDR1 SGHTA and CDR2 FQGNSA. The ends were cut back, 2 bases at V and 0 bases at J, with 14 bases in the middle.

This clonotype appeared a few times. The chain has TRBV5-1 and TRBJ1-4; 8 nucleotides line up with TRBD1. Germline CDR1 and CDR2: SGHRS and YFSETQ. This CDR3 has 15 residues. Trimming took 2 bases from V and 8 from J; bases not matched to a gene: 8. CDR3 region: CASSFQGAKEEKLFF. In DNA, the CDR3 is TGCGCCAGCAGCTTCCAGGGGGCGAAGGAGGAAAAACTGTTTTTT.

The sample holds many counts of this clonotype. The chain carries TRBV7-3 and TRBJ2-5, with D possibly matching TRBD1 (5 bases). The CDR3 runs to 13 residues. Germline V gene data show CDR1 as SGHTA and CDR2 as FQGTGA. V dropped 4 bases and J dropped 1 base, with 7 bases sitting between them. The CDR3 loop reads CASSSGSQETQYF. CDR3 coding DNA: TGTGCCAGCAGCTCAGGGTCCCAAGAGACCCAGTACTTC.

The V call is TRBV5-1, the J call TRBJ2-7, with D possibly TRBD2 on 6 matching bases. Germline V gene sequence: CDR1 SGHRS, CDR2 YFSETQ. The CDR3 runs to 14 residues. V gave up 7 bases and J gave up 0 bases, with 14 bases separating them. CDR3 residues: CASCWGGTSYEQYF. As DNA, the CDR3 is TGCGCCAGCTGTTGGGGAGGAACCTCCTACGAGCAGTACTTC. Full variable domain (outside the CDR3, taken from reference TRBV5-1 and TRBJ2-7): KAGVTQTPRYLIKTRGQQVTLSCSPISGHRSVSWYQQTPGQGLQFLFEYFSETQRNKGNFPGRFSGRQFSNSRSEMNVSTLELGDSALYLCASCWGGTSYEQYFGPGTRLTVT.

This chain uses TRBV20-1 with TRBJ2-7; D ambiguous. The CDR3 is 13 amino acids. V lost 5 bases and J 5 bases, leaving 16 bases between the germline ends. CDR1 and CDR2 (germline): DFQATT, SNEGSKA (reference sequence). CDR3 residues: CSAGKWSANEQYF. CDR3 DNA: TGCAGTGCTGGGAAGTGGAGCGCCAACGAGCAGTACTTC.

This clonotype was counted only a few times. The V and J genes are TRBV5-6 and TRBJ2-1; no clear D gene. This CDR3 comprises 12 residues. Trimming took off 5 bases at V and 7 bases at J, with 10 bases between the two ends. Germline assignment: CDR1 SGHDT and CDR2 YYEEEE. The CDR3 spells CASRGDPNEQFF. As DNA, the CDR3 is TGTGCCAGCAGAGGAGACCCTAATGAGCAGTTCTTC.

The V and J genes are TRBV7-9 and TRBJ1-2, with D possibly being TRBD1 (6 bases). This CDR3 has 15 residues. CDR1 and CDR2 from the germline V gene are SEHNR and FQNEAQ (reference sequence). Trimming removed 2 bases from V and 8 bases from J, with 18 bases in between. The CDR3, as DNA: TGTGCCAGCAGCTTAAGGGGGGACACCTTGGAGGGCTACACCTTC. Protein: CASSLRGDTLEGYTF.

This clonotype was seen ten or more times. This chain connects TRBV20-1 to TRBJ1-1, with D possibly matching TRBD1 (6 bases). Per the germline V gene, CDR1 is DFQATT and CDR2 is SNEGSKA (reference sequence). The length of the CDR3 is 11 residues. Trimming pared 6 bases from V and 11 bases from J, leaving 16 bases between. The CDR3 region has the DNA TGCAGTGCCCGAGGGGGGGATGTGGCTTTCTTT. Translation: CSARGGDVAFF.

The chain carries TRBV19 and TRBJ2-1; TRBD2 matches at 7 bases. After removal of 4 bases from V and 3 bases from J, the junction contained 3 bases not matched to a gene. This CDR3 comprises 14 residues. Germline V gives CDR1 LNHDA, CDR2 SQIVND (reference sequence). This CDR3 is CASSRRELYNEQFF. The CDR3 DNA sequence: TGTGCCAGTAGTAGGCGGGAGCTCTACAATGAGCAGTTCTTC.

V gene TRBV6-1 combines with J gene TRBJ2-2; the D gene is possibly TRBD2 (5 bases). This CDR3 has 14 amino acids. Per germline, CDR1 MNHNS and CDR2 SASEGT. V lost 7 bases and J lost 5, with 14 bases in between. The CDR3 region is CASMWTEETGELFF. The DNA of the CDR3 is TGTGCCAGCATGTGGACTGAAGAGACCGGGGAGCTGTTTTTT.

J is TRBJ2-4 and V is TRBV20-1; tentative D call: TRBD2 (5 bases). The CDR3 length is 16 residues. Germline lookup yields CDR1 DFQATT and CDR2 SNEGSKA (reference sequence). V dropped 0 bases and J dropped 3 bases, with 15 bases sitting between them. The CDR3 spells CSARDFLGSVKNIQYF. DNA for the CDR3: TGCAGTGCTAGAGATTTTTTGGGGAGTGTCAAAAACATTCAGTACTTC.

This clonotype was observed many times. At one end, the junction sequence differs from germline, possibly due to a read error. The V and J genes are TRBV5-1 and TRBJ2-1; D unresolved. CDR3 size: 14 residues. Germline values: CDR1 SGHRS, CDR2 YFSETQ. The DNA for the CDR3 is TGTGCCAGCAGCTTAGGCGGTAGTTACAATGAGCAGTTCTTC. This translates into CASSLGGSYNEQFF.

This clonotype has a single count. The chain joins TRBV7-2 to TRBJ1-2; 8 bases are a match to TRBD1. V lost 3 bases and J lost 7; bases outside the gene matches: 10. CDR1 is SGHTA and CDR2 is FQGNSA in the germline V gene. The CDR3 totals 15 residues. CDR3 region: CASSFQTGVRSGYTF. CDR3 DNA: TGTGCCAGCAGCTTTCAGACAGGGGTCAGGAGTGGCTACACCTTC.

This clonotype has a handful of counts. V and J are TRBV12-5 and TRBJ1-1; D is unresolved. CDR3 size: 14 residues. Germline lookup yields CDR1 LGHNT and CDR2 FRNRAP. The V end was cut by 1 base, the J end by 3 bases, with 9 bases between. Written as DNA, the CDR3 is TGTGCTAGTGGTTTGGGTCTGGGTTACACTGAAGCTTTCTTT. It translates to CASGLGLGYTEAFF. Using reference TRBV12-5 and TRBJ1-1 for the parts outside the CDR3, the full variable domain is DARVTQTPRHKVTEMGQEVTMRCQPILGHNTVFWYRQTMMQGLELLAYFRNRAPLDDSGMPKDRFSAEMPDATLATLKIQPSEPRDSAVYFCASGLGLGYTEAFFGQGTRLTVV.

The chain joins TRBV12-3 or TRBV12-4 to TRBJ2-5, with 9 bases lining up with TRBD2. CDR3 size: 14 residues. Trimming removed 1 base from V and 4 bases from J; junction bases left unmatched: 1. The CDR3 region is CASSLGTSVETQYF. DNA of the CDR3: TGTGCCAGCAGTTTAGGGACTAGCGTAGAGACCCAGTACTTC.

The chain uses TRBV13 and TRBJ2-2; TRBD2 is a possible D gene (6 bases). Germline CDR1 and CDR2: PRHDT and FYEKMQ (reference sequence). The germline V and J ends were trimmed by 1 base and 4 bases, with 13 bases remaining between them. This CDR3 comprises 16 residues. CDR3 nucleotide sequence: TGTGCCAGCAGCTTAGCTCCGCGGGAACTCACCGGGGAGCTGTTTTTT. Amino acids: CASSLAPRELTGELFF.

The chain carries TRBV12-3 or TRBV12-4 and TRBJ2-1, with 13 bases that match TRBD2. CDR3 size: 15 residues. With 5 bases clipped from V and 6 bases from J, the junction kept 4 bases outside the gene matches. The CDR3 loop is CASSGGLAGPNEQFF. Here the CDR3 DNA reads TGTGCCAGCAGTGGGGGACTAGCGGGACCCAATGAGCAGTTCTTC.

This clonotype has more than one count but fewer than ten. This chain connects TRBV7-2 to TRBJ1-1; D is undetermined. The CDR3 loop spans 16 amino acids. V dropped 3 bases and J dropped 3 bases, with 17 bases sitting between them. Germline V gene lookup returns CDR1 SGHTA and CDR2 FQGNSA. CDR3 protein: CASSFPLTATHTEAFF. CDR3 DNA: TGTGCCAGCAGCTTTCCTCTGACGGCCACGCACACTGAAGCTTTCTTT.

The chain joins TRBV10-3 to TRBJ2-1; 9 positions match TRBD2. V shed 4 bases, J shed 6 bases, and the junction held 7 bases outside the gene matches. This CDR3 contains 15 residues. CDR1 is ENHRY and CDR2 is SYGVKD in the germline V gene. The CDR3 nucleotides read TGTGCCATCAGTGCAGGCGGGGGGGCCAGCAATGAGCAGTTCTTC. Protein product: CAISAGGGASNEQFF.

This clonotype has at least ten counts. The chain employs TRBV7-9 and TRBJ2-1, with 12 bases identical to TRBD2. Germline V gene sequence: CDR1 SEHNR, CDR2 FQNEAQ (reference sequence). This CDR3 is 12 amino acids long. V lost 7 bases to trimming and J lost 15 bases; unmatched junction nucleotides: 7. Here the CDR3 reads CASTPTSGSPFF. The CDR3 nucleotides are TGTGCCAGCACCCCGACTAGCGGGAGTCCGTTCTTC. The full variable domain, completed using reference TRBV7-9 and TRBJ2-1, is DTGVSQNPRHKITKRGQNVTFRCDPISEHNRLYWYRQTLGQGPEFLTYFQNEAQLEKSRLLSDRFSAERPKGSFSTLEIQRTEQGDSAMYLCASTPTSGSPFFGPGTRLTVL.